This T cell receptor (beta chain) was captured in a study of cytomegalovirus exposure and HLA in healthy donors. Study-wide points: There were a few CMV-associated chains whose specificity for CMV antigens was confirmed in vitro. As was reported, the classifier diagnosed cytomegalovirus status with high specificity and sensitivity.

Libraries were prepared by immunoSEQ multiplex PCR; TCRdb keeps only in-frame clonotypes and omits some of them. The data show 260,000 or so clones, 85% to 90% seen once. The CDR3 consists of 16 residues. The germline V gene encodes CDR1 ENHRY and CDR2 SYGVKD. With respect to this clone: What it binds is unknown. One junction end disagrees with the germline gene, perhaps due to a read error.

Sequencing input: PBMCs. The TCR originated in a woman between 18 and 30 years old in good health and CMV-seronegative. The V gene is TRBV10-3, the J gene TRBJ2-2; D may be TRBD1 (5 bases). The CDR3 protein is CAINASMGPKTGELFF. In DNA, the CDR3 is TGTGCCATCAATGCCTCCATGGGGCCGAAAACCGGGGAGCTGTTTTTT.